One sample yielded the 10 T cell receptor beta chains listed below, sequenced in a study of somatic mutations in cytotoxic T cells in rheumatoid arthritis. TCRdb's copy holds only in-frame clones and misses some; the assay was immunoSEQ multiplex PCR. The sample contains 20,000 to 25,000 clones, about four fifths of which appear only once. Source material: CD8+ T cells sorted from blood. The receptors derive from an adult with rheumatoid arthritis.

This sequence joins TRBV13 and TRBJ2-3; no clear D gene. The length of the CDR3 is 14 residues. Trimming pared 8 bases from V and 5 bases from J, leaving 17 bases between. Germline assignment: CDR1 PRHDT and CDR2 FYEKMQ (reference sequence). The CDR3 spells CASSSLDDRDTQYF. Here the CDR3 DNA reads TGTGCCAGCTCTTCCCTTGATGATAGAGATACGCAGTATTTT.

The chain combines TRBV4-3 with TRBJ1-2, with D maybe TRBD1 (5 bases). This CDR3 comprises 13 residues. Trimming left V 4 bases short and J 5 bases short, with 11 bases between. Germline V lookup: CDR1 LGHNA, CDR2 YSLEER. CDR3 region: CASSRGGYYGYTF. CDR3 in DNA: TGCGCCAGCAGCCGGGGGGGATATTATGGCTACACCTTC.

By frequency in the sample, this clone is medium-sized. The chain employs TRBV19 and TRBJ2-7; no definite D call. Deletions cut 5 bases from V and 6 bases from J, with 14 bases between. Germline V gives CDR1 LNHDA, CDR2 SQIVND (reference sequence). The CDR3 runs 13 residues. CDR3 sequence (DNA): TGTGCCAGTAGTGAAACACAAGCGCGCGAGCAGTACTTC. Its protein product is CASSETQAREQYF.

The genes are TRBV4-3 and TRBJ2-3, with 8 bases matching TRBD2. V lost 0 bases and J lost 4; bases outside the gene matches: 9. This CDR3 has 17 amino acids. CDR1 LGHNA and CDR2 YSLEER come from the germline V gene. The CDR3 spells CASSQDLAGGISDTQYF. DNA for the CDR3: TGCGCCAGCAGCCAAGATTTGGCGGGGGGTATCTCAGATACGCAGTATTTT.

The chain recombines TRBV7-3 with TRBJ2-7; 12 positions agree with TRBD2. Germline CDR1 SGHTA, CDR2 FQGTGA. V lost 5 bases, J lost 5 bases, and 10 bases stayed unmatched. This CDR3 region has 16 residues. The CDR3 spells CASSQGLAGLPNEQYF. CDR3 DNA sequence: TGTGCCAGCAGCCAAGGACTAGCGGGGCTCCCCAACGAGCAGTACTTC. The complete variable domain, with remaining parts taken from reference TRBV7-3 and TRBJ2-7, reads GAGVSQTPSNKVTEKGKYVELRCDPISGHTALYWYRQSLGQGPEFLIYFQGTGAADDSGLPNDRFFAVRPEGSVSTLKIQRTERGDSAVYLCASSQGLAGLPNEQYFGPGTRLTVT.

This clone is medium-sized by share. The gene calls are TRBV9 and TRBJ2-1; D tentatively fits TRBD1 or TRBD2 (6 bases each). The germline V and J ends were trimmed by 3 bases and 8 bases, with 9 bases remaining between them. Germline CDR1 SGDLS, CDR2 YYNGEE. The CDR3 totals 12 residues. The DNA for the CDR3 is TGTGCCAGCAGCGAGGGGGGCTATGAGCAGTTCTTC. Translation gives CASSEGGYEQFF.

The chain is built from TRBV7-3 and TRBJ2-1; D remains ambiguous. Trimming cost V 6 bases and J 9 bases, with 12 bases left between them. Germline CDR1 is SGHTA and CDR2 is FQGTGA. The CDR3 runs to 12 residues. CDR3 protein: CASSSSGREQFF. The CDR3 bases are TGTGCCAGCAGTTCTAGTGGTCGTGAGCAGTTCTTC.

The rearrangement uses TRBV19 and TRBJ2-7; D unclear. In germline, CDR1 is LNHDA, CDR2 SQIVND (reference sequence). The CDR3 has 11 amino acids. Trimming removed 5 bases from V and 9 bases from J, with 11 bases in between. CDR3 protein: CASSSPLGQYF. The CDR3 coding sequence is TGTGCCAGTAGTTCCCCTCTCGGGCAGTACTTC.

The genes are TRBV27 and TRBJ1-2; perhaps TRBD1 as D (5 bases). The V and J ends lost 2 bases and 1 base respectively, with 14 bases between them. From germline, CDR1 is MNHEY and CDR2 SMNVEV (reference sequence). The CDR3 has 16 residues. The CDR3 sequence: CASSLGGGNLNYGYTF. The CDR3 region has the DNA TGTGCCAGCAGTTTAGGGGGGGGGAACCTTAACTATGGCTACACCTTC.

The CDR3 is CASSYWGQPYEQYF. The CDR3 region has the DNA TGTGCCAGCAGTTATTGGGGGCAGCCCTACGAGCAGTACTTC. The rearrangement uses TRBV27 and TRBJ2-7, with a tentative D call TRBD1 (6 bases). V was shortened by 4 bases and J by 2 bases, with 12 bases between the two germline ends. The CDR3 extends over 14 amino acids. CDR1 is MNHEY and CDR2 is SMNVEV in the germline V gene (reference sequence).